Listed below are T cell receptor beta chains from one sample, sequenced in a study of shared clonotypes between healthy human individuals. The table came from immunoSEQ multiplex PCR; TCRdb's copy has only in-frame clones and leaves some out. The sample lists roughly 300,000 clones; roughly 80% were seen once. The specimen was memory CD4+ T cells sorted from blood. The receptors here all came from a man aged 25 to 45 in good health. Both conserved end residues are part of each CDR3. Where a row states a size, it is once, few, many or the class of an expanded clone; other rows omit it.

size	V	J	CDR3
few	TRBV27	TRBJ1-2	CASSSSGKYGYTF
-	TRBV5-6	TRBJ1-1	CTSSVNTEAFF
-	TRBV4-1	TRBJ1-2	CASSQQTGIGGYTF
few	TRBV18	TRBJ2-4	CASSPIAVSAINIQYF
-	TRBV2	TRBJ2-1	CASSVEGYNEQFF
-	TRBV6-1	TRBJ2-4	CASRDRVEVWNIQYF
-	TRBV5-6	TRBJ1-5	CASSSAGGRSNQPQHF
-	TRBV28	TRBJ1-2	CASSSEQLGDRRSTF
-	TRBV7-9	TRBJ2-7	CASSSRLAQYEQYF
-	TRBV14	TRBJ2-1	CASSQDLGLGSEQFF
-	TRBV6-5	TRBJ1-2	CASWALGREVGGYTF
-	TRBV2	TRBJ2-7	CASRETSVTLREQYF
few	TRBV28	TRBJ1-5	CASKGLPVDSNQPQHF
-	TRBV19	TRBJ2-1	CASSIVRNEQFF
-	TRBV5-8	TRBJ2-2	CASSSTRANTGELFF
-	TRBV29-1	TRBJ2-1	CSFRQGSYNEQFF
-	TRBV2	TRBJ1-2	CANSSYYGYTF
-	TRBV29-1	TRBJ2-1	CSAQNRDNNEQFF
-	TRBV5-4	TRBJ2-4	CASSLALGIQYF
-	TRBV5-1	TRBJ2-3	CASTQGLSYTDTQYF
-	TRBV21-1	TRBJ2-1	CASPPHYDREPYNEQFF
-	TRBV18	TRBJ1-2	CASSPGSHYGYTF
-	TRBV27	TRBJ2-2	CASARGRNTAGELFF
-	TRBV11-3	TRBJ2-3	CASSLASGSTDTQYF
once	TRBV6-1	TRBJ2-7	CASSEERGVEQYF
-	TRBV2	TRBJ2-3	CASSGRGFSTDTQYF
-	TRBV6-4	TRBJ1-1	CASSAVPRGAEAFF
-	TRBV6-1	TRBJ2-7	CASSDEPSGNNEQYF